Following are 16 T cell receptor beta chains from one sample sequenced in a study of T cells in Graves' hyperthyroidism and ophthalmopathy. Amplification yielded TCR beta CDR3 regions, with RNA transcripts as the source. TCR CDR3 regions were first amplified by RT-PCR with HTBI primers. Each CDR3 protein gets one entry after TCRdb re-called the multiplex PCR reads with MiXCR. The sample carries about 610,000 distinct CDR3 sequences, about half recorded once. The specimen sequenced was peripheral blood or thyroid tissue (not recorded which). Receptors were obtained from a woman aged 18-29 years with Graves' hyperthyroidism.

This clonotype has ten or more counts. Here the CDR3 reads CATETGETIAFF. CDR3 DNA sequence: TGTGCCACAGAGACAGGGGAAACGATTGCTTTCTTT. The rearrangement uses TRBV24-1 and TRBJ1-1; 8 nucleotides align to TRBD1. The CDR3 extends over 12 amino acids. From germline, CDR1 is KGHDR and CDR2 SFDVKD. The ends lost 10 bases at V and 11 bases at J; junction bases unmatched: 11.

This chain connects TRBV10-3 to TRBJ1-2; tentatively, D is TRBD1 (6 bases). CDR3 length: 17 amino acids. With 1 base removed from V and 0 bases from J, the gap between germline ends came to 15 bases. Germline V gene sequence: CDR1 ENHRY, CDR2 SYGVKD. CDR3 bases: TGTGCCATCAGTGAGTGCCACCGGGACACATCTAACTATGGCTACACCTTC. Its protein product is CAISECHRDTSNYGYTF.

This clonotype was counted many times. This chain joins TRBV25-1 and TRBJ1-3; unclear D gene. V was pared by 4 bases and J by 1 base, with 5 bases between. Germline CDR1 and CDR2: MGHDK and SYGVNS. The CDR3 is 13 residues long. The CDR3 bases are TGTGCCAGCAGTGGTATTTCTGGAAACACCATATATTTT. It codes for CASSGISGNTIYF.

This clonotype has ten or more counts. The CDR3 sequence is CASSIAGVNQPQHF. CDR3 bases: TGTGCCAGTAGTATTGCCGGGGTCAATCAGCCCCAGCATTTT. The chain carries TRBV19 and TRBJ1-5; no clear D gene. V gave up 3 bases and J gave up 3 bases, with 9 bases separating them. CDR1 is LNHDA, CDR2 SQIVND, per germline (reference sequence). The CDR3 length is 14 residues.

The chain carries TRBV2 and TRBJ2-3; 13 bases align to TRBD2. The junction had 3 bases not matched to a gene; V was cut back by 1 base and J by 2 bases. This CDR3 region has 17 residues. In germline, CDR1 is SNHLY, CDR2 FYNNEI. For the CDR3, the DNA is TGTGCCAGCAGTGAAGTCGGGACTAGCGGGAACACAGATACGCAGTATTTT. Its protein product is CASSEVGTSGNTDTQYF.

This clonotype was seen repeatedly, ten times or more. This sequence joins TRBV7-9 and TRBJ2-7; 7 nucleotides line up with TRBD2. Germline trimming cut 1 base from V and 5 bases from J; bases unmatched to any gene: 26. The CDR3 is 21 amino acids. Germline V gives CDR1 SEHNR, CDR2 FQNEAQ (reference sequence). CDR3: CASSLVPPWLAGVDLLDEQYF. The CDR3 DNA is TGTGCCAGCAGCTTAGTACCCCCCTGGTTGGCGGGAGTTGACCTCCTAGACGAGCAGTACTTC.

This clonotype was picked up many times. This chain joins TRBV14 and TRBJ1-2; maybe TRBD1 (5 bases). The CDR3 is 13 residues long. CDR1 SGHDN and CDR2 FVKESK come from the germline V gene. Trimming cost V 2 bases and J 6 bases, with 10 bases left between them. Here the CDR3 reads CASSQLGGDGYTF. The CDR3 bases are TGTGCCAGCAGCCAACTGGGAGGGGATGGCTACACCTTC.

This sequence joins TRBV27 and TRBJ1-4; D is perhaps TRBD1 (5 bases). Germline CDR1 and CDR2: MNHEY and SMNVEV (reference sequence). The CDR3 contains 15 residues. Trimming left V 6 bases short and J 5 bases short, with 16 bases between. CDR3 DNA sequence: TGTGCCAGCAGGGCGGGGACTGCCAAAAATGAAAAACTGTTTTTT. It codes for CASRAGTAKNEKLFF.

The chain links TRBV20-1 to TRBJ2-5; TRBD2 aligns across 7 bases. CDR1 DFQATT and CDR2 SNEGSKA come from the germline V gene (reference sequence). The V gene end was trimmed by 6 bases and the J gene end by 5 bases; junction bases not matched to a gene: 15. CDR3 size: 15 residues. The CDR3 sequence is CSAARHVAGQETQYF. The CDR3 DNA sequence: TGCAGTGCCGCGAGACATGTAGCGGGTCAGGAGACCCAGTACTTC.

This clonotype was counted between two and nine times. A much larger clone sits a single nucleotide away, making a read error possible. The rearrangement links TRBV7-2 to TRBJ2-3; 8 bases are shared with TRBD2. V shed 5 bases, J shed 1 base, and the junction held 8 bases outside the gene matches. Germline V gene data show CDR1 as SGHTA and CDR2 as FQGNSA. This CDR3 contains 16 residues. The CDR3 nucleotides are TGTGCCAGCAGCAGATACCCCGGGGGGGGCACAGATACGCAGTATTTT. It codes for CASSRYPGGGTDTQYF.

The gene calls are TRBV29-1 and TRBJ1-1; D is unresolved. Germline CDR1 SQVTM, CDR2 ANQGSEA. V was shortened by 8 bases and J by 1 base, with 11 bases between the two germline ends. The CDR3 extends over 12 amino acids. The CDR3 nucleotides read TGCAGCCAATTGGGCAGGAACACTGAAGCTTTCTTT. This codes for CSQLGRNTEAFF.

V is TRBV10-3 and J is TRBJ1-4, with D maybe TRBD1 (5 bases). The V gene's germline CDR1 is ENHRY and CDR2 SYGVKD. The CDR3 is 14 residues long. The germline V and J ends were trimmed by 5 bases and 5 bases, with 12 bases remaining between them. CDR3 loop: CAISTGRQNEKLFF. Here the CDR3 DNA reads TGTGCCATCAGTACGGGACGGCAGAATGAAAAACTGTTTTTT.

The V gene is TRBV7-8, the J gene TRBJ1-5; D not certain. The CDR3 runs 17 residues. CDR1 SGHVS and CDR2 FQNEAQ come from the germline V gene. V lost 2 bases and J 10 bases, leaving 24 bases between the germline ends. The CDR3 loop is CASSLRVAAYIGSPQHF. In nucleotides, the CDR3 is TGTGCCAGCAGCTTAAGAGTAGCGGCCTACATTGGCAGTCCCCAGCATTTT.

This clonotype showed up many times. The rearrangement links TRBV20-1 to TRBJ2-5, with D maybe TRBD2 (6 bases). The CDR3 is 13 amino acids. The germline V and J ends were trimmed by 6 bases and 1 base, with 12 bases remaining between them. Germline CDR1 reads DFQATT; CDR2 reads SNEGSKA (reference sequence). CDR3 bases: TGCAGTGCCTCAGGCGGGATCCAAGAGACCCAGTACTTC. Its protein product is CSASGGIQETQYF.

The V call is TRBV7-6, the J call TRBJ2-7; maybe TRBD2 (6 bases). Germline values: CDR1 SGHVS, CDR2 FNYEAQ. V lost 5 bases and J 6 bases, leaving 14 bases between the germline ends. The CDR3 length is 13 residues. The CDR3 loop reads CASSLTGEVEQYF. CDR3 bases: TGTGCCAGCAGCCTCACCGGGGAGGTCGAGCAGTACTTC.

Notes on this clonotype: One junction end does not reproduce the germline sequence, and a read error may be involved. The chain combines TRBV27 with TRBJ2-7; TRBD2 agrees at 13 bases. The CDR3 contains 16 residues. Germline V lookup: CDR1 MNHEY, CDR2 SMNVEV (reference sequence). CDR3 nucleotide sequence: TGTGCCATCAGTATCGGGACCGGGACTAGCGGGAACGAGCAGTACTTC. Protein product: CAISIGTGTSGNEQYF.